This TCR beta chain was found in a study of T-cell reconstitution after alpha-beta-depleted transplantation in children. The CDR3 sequence is 13 residues long. Trimming cost V 8 bases and J 6 bases, with 14 bases left between them. Germline V gene lookup returns CDR1 SQVTM and CDR2 ANQGSEA. Unique molecular identifiers tagged the TCRbeta library. TCRdb called the PCR reads again in MiXCR, with one record for every CDR3 protein. This table holds just over 350,000 distinct CDR3 sequences, 10% to 15% found once. The chain has TRBV29-1 and TRBJ1-6; no definite D call. The input for sequencing was PBMCs, taken from the stem cell graft. The TCR originated in a human donor who donated a stem cell graft to a child with Fanconi anemia. This CDR3 is CSFREGANSPLHF. The CDR3 coding sequence is TGCAGCTTCCGGGAGGGAGCTAATTCACCCCTCCACTTT. Complete variable domain (other parts from reference TRBV29-1 and TRBJ1-6): SAVISQKPSRDICQRGTSLTIQCQVDSQVTMMFWYRQQPGQSLTLIATANQGSEATYESGFVIDKFPISRPNLTFSTLTVSNMSPEDSSIYLCSFREGANSPLHFGNGTRLTVT.